Each of the 29 T cell receptor beta chains below was sequenced from the same sample in a study of shared clonotypes between healthy human individuals (dated by TCRdb to 2018 to 2021). Library construction relied on the immunoSEQ multiplex PCR assay. TCRdb's version of the immuneACCESS table is confined to in-frame rearrangements and falls short of the full clone set. An unresolved V gene accounts for under half of the shortfall where checked; the remainder is of unknown origin. The sample data list fewer than 1.8 million clones, and roughly 98.5% of these were observed just once. The ten largest account for 0.36% of the sample. The sequencing sample was made of naive CD4+ T cells sorted from blood. Sample cell subset or site, as interpreted from the label and publication: CD45RA+ positively selected. Receptors were obtained from a man between 25 and 39 years old in good health.

This clone came up once. This chain uses TRBV6-6 with TRBJ1-1; D perhaps matches TRBD1 (6 bases). The V end was cut by 6 bases, the J end by 5 bases, with 10 bases between. In germline, CDR1 is MNHNY, CDR2 SVGAGI (reference sequence). This CDR3 comprises 12 residues. The CDR3 loop is CASSKQGTEAFF. In DNA form, the CDR3 reads TGTGCCAGCAGCAAACAGGGAACTGAAGCTTTCTTT.

The V call is TRBV27, the J call TRBJ2-1; the D gene is possibly TRBD1 (6 bases). Germline V gene data show CDR1 as MNHEY and CDR2 as SMNVEV (reference sequence). V lost 3 bases and J 6 bases, leaving 15 bases between the germline ends. The CDR3 has 15 residues. CDR3 in DNA: TGTGCCAGCAGTTTGAGGCAGGGGCGCTCCAATGAGCAGTTCTTC. Protein product: CASSLRQGRSNEQFF.

The chain carries TRBV5-1 and TRBJ2-7; 10 positions agree with TRBD1. The CDR3 runs to 14 residues. Germline V gene sequence: CDR1 SGHRS, CDR2 YFSETQ. V lost 0 bases and J lost 7; bases outside the gene matches: 4. CDR3 in DNA: TGCGCCAGCAGCTTGGGACAGGGGGCTGAGGAGCAGTACTTC. Encoded protein: CASSLGQGAEEQYF.

The chain employs TRBV5-1 and TRBJ2-7, with TRBD2 matching over 11 bases. V was clipped by 5 bases and J by 3 bases; unmatched bases: 10. CDR1 is SGHRS, CDR2 YFSETQ, per germline. The CDR3 spans 16 residues. Written as DNA, the CDR3 is TGCGCCAGCAGATCAGAACCTAGCGGGAGGTTCTACGAGCAGTACTTC. Its protein is CASRSEPSGRFYEQYF.

This clone showed up just once. This chain links TRBV2 with TRBJ2-1; 9 bases are shared with TRBD1. The V segment lost 4 bases and the J segment 0 bases; nucleotides outside the gene matches: 7. From germline, CDR1 is SNHLY and CDR2 FYNNEI. The CDR3 loop spans 17 amino acids. CDR3 coding DNA: TGTGCCAGCAGTGGATCCACAGGGGGCTTCTCCTACAATGAGCAGTTCTTC. It encodes CASSGSTGGFSYNEQFF.

V usage is TRBV30 and J usage is TRBJ2-2, with D perhaps being TRBD1 or TRBD2 (5 bases each). Trimming cost V 5 bases and J 7 bases, with 14 bases left between them. CDR1 and CDR2 (germline): GTSNPN, SVGIG (reference sequence). This CDR3 region has 13 residues. CDR3 residues: CAWGRDHHGELFF. In DNA form, the CDR3 reads TGTGCCTGGGGCCGGGACCATCACGGGGAGCTGTTTTTT.

The chain joins TRBV4-1 to TRBJ2-4, with 9 positions matching TRBD1. CDR1 MGHRA and CDR2 YSYEKL come from the germline V gene. The CDR3 contains 18 residues. The J segment lost 5 bases and the V segment lost 2 bases, leaving 13 bases of the junction unmatched. CDR3 loop: CASSQLWGQGTGENIQYF. Here the CDR3 DNA reads TGCGCCAGCAGCCAACTTTGGGGACAGGGAACGGGGGAAAACATTCAGTACTTC.

The chain combines TRBV5-3 with TRBJ2-1; TRBD2 matches at 10 bases. TRBV5-3 is treated as an ORF (open reading frame) with a function not yet certain. Trimming took 2 bases from V and 0 from J; bases not matched to a gene: 11. The CDR3 contains 19 residues. Written as DNA, the CDR3 is TGTGCCAGAAGCTTCATCCACACTAGCGGGAAATGCTCCTACAATGAGCAGTTCTTC. It encodes CARSFIHTSGKCSYNEQFF.

The chain has TRBV21-1 and TRBJ2-6; the table's TRBD1 call for D was not verified on the DNA. TRBV21-1 is recorded as a pseudogene. The CDR3 has 19 residues. The CDR3 region is CASISPGQGPAADHNVLTF. The CDR3 nucleotides read TGTGCCAGCATATCCCCGGGACAGGGGCCTGCAGCGGACCACAACGTCCTGACTTTC.

This chain connects TRBV7-2 to TRBJ2-7; the D gene could be TRBD1 or TRBD2 (5 bases each). V was shortened by 5 bases and J by 0 bases, with 17 bases between the two germline ends. CDR1 SGHTA and CDR2 FQGNSA come from the germline V gene. There are 16 residues in the CDR3. The CDR3 reads CASSRVRGTNSYEQYF. In DNA, the CDR3 is TGTGCCAGCAGCCGTGTTCGAGGGACCAACTCCTACGAGCAGTACTTC.

CDR3 sequence (DNA): TGTGCCAGCAGCTTTAGACAGGCTCTTAGCTCCTACGAGCAGTACTTC. It is translated as CASSFRQALSSYEQYF. The chain combines TRBV11-2 with TRBJ2-7; maybe TRBD1 (6 bases). V shed 3 bases and J shed 0 bases, with 15 bases lying between them. This CDR3 comprises 16 residues. Germline CDR1 reads SGHAT; CDR2 reads FQNNGV. The variable domain in full, with the rest retrieved from reference TRBV11-2 and TRBJ2-7, is EAGVAQSPRYKIIEKRQSVAFWCNPISGHATLYWYQQILGQGPKLLIQFQNNGVVDDSQLPKDRFSAERLKGVDSTLKIQPAKLEDSAVYLCASSFRQALSSYEQYFGPGTRLTVT.

The chain employs TRBV9 and TRBJ2-2; 7 bases are shared with TRBD2. The CDR3 contains 14 residues. Unmatched junction bases numbered 3, after V lost 7 bases and J lost 0 bases. CDR1 is SGDLS, CDR2 YYNGEE, per germline. CDR3 coding DNA: TGTGCCAGCCGCGGGAGCTCGAACACCGGGGAGCTGTTTTTT. Translation gives CASRGSSNTGELFF.

The chain has TRBV7-9 and TRBJ2-3, with 8 nucleotides matching TRBD1. This CDR3 spans 14 amino acids. The junction had 4 bases not matched to a gene; V was cut back by 5 bases and J by 3 bases. Germline CDR1 SEHNR, CDR2 FQNEAQ (reference sequence). The CDR3 sequence is CASSDRGWTDTQYF. CDR3 nucleotides: TGTGCCAGCAGCGACAGGGGTTGGACAGATACGCAGTATTTT.

The genes are TRBV7-9 and TRBJ1-4; D ambiguous. The CDR3 is 18 amino acids. CDR1 is SEHNR, CDR2 FQNEAQ, per germline (reference sequence). V was pared by 1 base and J by 0 bases, with 15 bases between. The CDR3 DNA is TGTGCCAGCAGCTTAGTACCTGGGATCGAAACAACTAATGAAAAACTGTTTTTT. Protein: CASSLVPGIETTNEKLFF.

The chain carries TRBV5-6 and TRBJ1-5; D unclear. Germline loops: CDR1 SGHDT, CDR2 YYEEEE. The CDR3 loop spans 13 amino acids. Trimming pared 4 bases from V and 9 bases from J, leaving 14 bases between. The CDR3 DNA follows: TGTGCCAGCAGCCTCGGGTTAGGCGGGCCCCAGCATTTT. Translation: CASSLGLGGPQHF.

The chain is built from TRBV20-1 and TRBJ2-5; D unresolved. The CDR3 has 11 residues. Germline CDR1 is DFQATT and CDR2 is SNEGSKA (reference sequence). Here the CDR3 reads CSPTAEETQYF. Here the CDR3 DNA reads TGCAGCCCCACGGCCGAAGAGACCCAGTACTTC.

CDR3 bases: TGTGCCAGCAGCTTCCAGATAGCGGGACTGAACACCGGGGAGCTGTTTTTT. It specifies CASSFQIAGLNTGELFF. V gene TRBV7-8 combines with J gene TRBJ2-2, with TRBD2 matching over 8 bases. CDR3 length: 17 amino acids. CDR1 and CDR2 from the germline V gene are SGHVS and FQNEAQ. Trimming at V came to 3 bases and at J to 1 base, leaving 7 bases not matched to a gene.

The V gene is TRBV7-9, the J gene TRBJ1-1; TRBD1 matches at 10 bases. The CDR3 length is 16 residues. Trimming took 1 base from V and 1 from J; bases not matched to a gene: 3. The V gene's germline CDR1 is SEHNR and CDR2 FQNEAQ (reference sequence). CDR3 sequence (DNA): TGTGCCAGCAGCTTAGGACAGGGGGCCGGGAACACTGAAGCTTTCTTT. Translated: CASSLGQGAGNTEAFF.

The V and J genes are TRBV7-3 and TRBJ2-2, with D tentatively TRBD1 or TRBD2 (5 bases each). Germline assignment: CDR1 SGHTA and CDR2 FQGTGA. The CDR3 runs to 15 residues. Trimming pared 2 bases from V and 0 bases from J, leaving 7 bases between. The CDR3 DNA reads as TGTGCCAGCAGCTTACGGGGACCGAACACCGGGGAGCTGTTTTTT. This encodes CASSLRGPNTGELFF.

The genes are TRBV7-2 and TRBJ1-5, with D possibly matching TRBD1 (6 bases). Germline V gives CDR1 SGHTA, CDR2 FQGNSA. V lost 6 bases and J 7 bases, leaving 10 bases between the germline ends. The CDR3 is 12 residues long. For the CDR3, the DNA is TGTGCCAGCAGTTCAGGGGAACAGCCCCAGCATTTT. It specifies CASSSGEQPQHF.

The chain is built from TRBV29-1 and TRBJ2-1; TRBD2 is a possible D gene (5 bases). The CDR3 has 11 residues. Germline V CDR1 and CDR2: SQVTM, ANQGSEA. The ends were cut back, 7 bases at V and 13 bases at J, with 17 bases in the middle. CDR3 protein: CSADPGNLQFF. Here the CDR3 DNA reads TGCAGCGCTGACCCGGGGAATCTTCAGTTCTTC.

V is TRBV28 and J is TRBJ2-7, with a possible D match to TRBD2 (6 bases). Germline V gives CDR1 MDHEN, CDR2 SYDVKM. V lost 2 bases, J lost 10 bases, and 18 bases lay in between. This CDR3 is built from 14 residues. The CDR3 here is CASSLGRDLYGQYF. CDR3 DNA: TGTGCCAGCAGTTTAGGGCGGGACCTCTACGGTCAGTACTTC.

This chain connects TRBV5-6 to TRBJ2-6; perhaps TRBD2 as D (5 bases). CDR3 length: 15 residues. V was cut by 2 bases and J by 2 bases, with 8 bases left in between. Looked up from germline, CDR1 is SGHDT and CDR2 is YYEEEE. Written as DNA, the CDR3 is TGTGCCAGCAGCTTTCTCGGGGCTGGGGCCAACGTCCTGACTTTC. Translation gives CASSFLGAGANVLTF.

V and J are TRBV7-9 and TRBJ1-5; D unresolved. Trimming removed 5 bases at V and 5 bases at J, with 13 bases between. CDR1 is SEHNR, CDR2 FQNEAQ, per germline (reference sequence). CDR3 size: 14 residues. Here the CDR3 DNA reads TGTGCCAGCAGCAAAACGGACGGTTATCAGCCCCAGCATTTT. It is translated as CASSKTDGYQPQHF.

The chain links TRBV10-3 to TRBJ1-1; D remains ambiguous. CDR1 is ENHRY, CDR2 SYGVKD, per germline. V was cut by 6 bases and J by 6 bases, with 11 bases left in between. The CDR3 sequence is 12 residues long. CDR3 protein: CAIRSGLAEAFF. In nucleotides, the CDR3 is TGTGCCATCAGATCCGGACTGGCTGAAGCTTTCTTT.

The V call is TRBV11-2, the J call TRBJ2-7; 14 positions agree with TRBD2. The CDR3 is made up of 18 amino acids. Losses at the gene ends were 5 bases for V and 4 bases for J; bases not matched to a gene: 13. Germline CDR1 reads SGHAT; CDR2 reads FQNNGV. DNA of the CDR3: TGTGCCAGCAGCACGGGACTAGCGGGGGCCTTTCCGATGTACGAGCAGTACTTC. This sequence encodes CASSTGLAGAFPMYEQYF.

This rearrangement joins TRBV5-1 to TRBJ1-5, with 9 bases that match TRBD1. Germline lookup yields CDR1 SGHRS and CDR2 YFSETQ. This CDR3 spans 15 amino acids. Germline trimming cut 4 bases from V and 3 bases from J; bases unmatched to any gene: 5. CDR3 nucleotides: TGCGCCAGCAGCCCGGGGACAGGGTCCAATCAGCCCCAGCATTTT. It yields the protein CASSPGTGSNQPQHF. Combining the CDR3 with reference TRBV5-1 and TRBJ1-5 gives the whole variable domain KAGVTQTPRYLIKTRGQQVTLSCSPISGHRSVSWYQQTPGQGLQFLFEYFSETQRNKGNFPGRFSGRQFSNSRSEMNVSTLELGDSALYLCASSPGTGSNQPQHFGDGTRLSIL.

This chain links TRBV18 with TRBJ2-3; D is ambiguous. Germline V lookup: CDR1 KGHSH, CDR2 LQKENI. The V and J ends lost 2 bases and 4 bases respectively, with 10 bases between them. The CDR3 spans 14 residues. The CDR3 region is CASSPRRHSDTQYF. Written as DNA, the CDR3 is TGTGCCAGCTCACCAAGACGCCACTCAGATACGCAGTATTTT.

This clone was seen only a few times. One end of the junction varies from germline; a read error may be responsible. The chain combines TRBV7-9 with TRBJ1-4, with D unresolved. CDR3 length equals 11 residues. The germline V gene encodes CDR1 SEHNR and CDR2 FQNEAQ (reference sequence). Written as DNA, the CDR3 is TGTGCCAGCACCCCTAACGAAAAACTGTTTTTT. Its translation: CASTPNEKLFF.